These 21 T cell receptor beta chains were all obtained from the same sample, sequenced in a study of T cells in localized non-small cell lung cancer. The data were produced by immunoSEQ multiplex PCR, yet TCRdb's version contains in-frame clones alone and is incomplete. Altogether roughly 3,000 clones are present, 15% to 20% being singletons, with the ten largest covering 15% to 25%. The starting material was lung tumor tissue, obtained before any cancer treatment. The receptors were sampled from a man aged 40 to 69 with stage I squamous cell lung carcinoma.

A few counts support this clone. This sequence joins TRBV9 and TRBJ1-4; weak D call: TRBD1 (5 bases). The CDR3 consists of 15 residues. V was trimmed by 3 bases and J by 2 bases, leaving 11 bases between them. CDR1 and CDR2 (germline): SGDLS, YYNGEE. The CDR3 coding sequence is TGTGCCAGCAGCGGCCCAGGGAACACTAATGAAAAACTGTTTTTT. It translates to CASSGPGNTNEKLFF.

The chain uses TRBV30 and TRBJ1-4; 7 bases are shared with TRBD1. This CDR3 has 14 amino acids. CDR1 and CDR2 from the germline V gene are GTSNPN and SVGIG (reference sequence). The trim removed 4 bases at V and 3 bases at J, leaving 5 bases unmatched. CDR3 sequence reads: CAWKEQGSNEKLFF. Written as DNA, the CDR3 is TGTGCCTGGAAGGAACAGGGGTCTAATGAAAAACTGTTTTTT.

A single count supports this clone. The J gene is TRBJ1-2, the V gene TRBV28; D remains unclear. The CDR3 loop spans 12 amino acids. Germline lookup yields CDR1 MDHEN and CDR2 SYDVKM. V lost 8 bases and J lost 8, with 15 bases in between. CDR3 in DNA: TGTGCCAGCTGGGCAGCGCAGCTCGGCTACACCTTC. Protein sequence: CASWAAQLGYTF.

The chain carries TRBV19 and TRBJ2-5, with a tentative D call TRBD1 (5 bases). The CDR3 consists of 14 residues. Trimming removed 5 bases from V and 2 bases from J, with 12 bases in between. The germline V gene has CDR1 LNHDA and CDR2 SQIVND (reference sequence). The CDR3 protein is CASSQVQGQETQYF. CDR3 DNA: TGTGCCAGTAGTCAGGTCCAGGGACAAGAGACCCAGTACTTC.

The genes are TRBV18 and TRBJ2-1, with 10 bases aligning to TRBD2. The junction had 2 bases not matched to a gene; V was cut back by 2 bases and J by 10 bases. Germline V gene lookup returns CDR1 KGHSH and CDR2 LQKENI. CDR3 length: 13 amino acids. The CDR3 region has the DNA TGTGCCAGCTCACCATCGACTAGCGGGGAGCAGTTCTTC. Residues: CASSPSTSGEQFF.

The V gene is TRBV6-8, the J gene TRBJ2-3, with D perhaps TRBD1 (6 bases). Germline V CDR1 and CDR2: MNHGY, SAAAGT. The CDR3 contains 13 residues. V lost 2 bases and J 6 bases, leaving 9 bases between the germline ends. The CDR3 nucleotides are TGTGCCAGCAGTTACGATGGGGGCGATACGCAGTATTTT. It specifies CASSYDGGDTQYF.

The gene calls are TRBV5-1 and TRBJ1-1, with 12 bases matching TRBD1. V lost 0 bases to trimming and J lost 0 bases; unmatched junction nucleotides: 15. CDR1 and CDR2 (germline): SGHRS, YFSETQ. This CDR3 has 21 residues. This CDR3 is CASSLDGTGGLYARMNTEAFF. DNA for the CDR3: TGCGCCAGCAGCTTGGATGGGACAGGGGGCTTGTATGCCCGAATGAACACTGAAGCTTTCTTT.

This clone was seen a few times. The V and J genes are TRBV11-3 and TRBJ1-3, with D hard to call. V was cut by 4 bases and J by 6 bases, with 13 bases left in between. CDR1 and CDR2 from the germline V gene are SGHNT and YENEEA. This CDR3 is built from 14 residues. CDR3 coding DNA: TGTGCCAGCAGCTACGGGCCGGGTACAAACACCATATATTTT. Translated: CASSYGPGTNTIYF.

The chain has TRBV18 and TRBJ2-1; 8 bases align to TRBD1. The V gene end was trimmed by 2 bases and the J gene end by 4 bases; junction bases not matched to a gene: 4. Germline V CDR1 and CDR2: KGHSH, LQKENI. The CDR3 is 15 residues long. CDR3 sequence (DNA): TGTGCCAGCTCACCAGCCAGGGGGCTTTACAATGAGCAGTTCTTC. Amino acid sequence: CASSPARGLYNEQFF.

This clone is labeled medium-sized. The chain links TRBV28 to TRBJ2-3, with TRBD2 matching over 8 bases. The CDR3 has 13 residues. The germline V gene encodes CDR1 MDHEN and CDR2 SYDVKM. DNA for the CDR3: TGTGGGACGTATAGCGGGGGCACAGATACGCAGTATTTT. Its translation is CGTYSGGTDTQYF.

A few counts support this clone. The chain couples TRBV6-8 to TRBJ2-7, with 7 bases identical to TRBD1. V lost 4 bases and J lost 1; bases outside the gene matches: 7. The CDR3 extends over 15 amino acids. Germline V lookup: CDR1 MNHGY, CDR2 SAAAGT. The CDR3 DNA reads as TGTGCCAGCAGTTCTGGGGGACAGTCATCCTACGAGCAGTACTTC. Its protein is CASSSGGQSSYEQYF.

The chain recombines TRBV9 with TRBJ2-1; D ambiguous. Germline V gives CDR1 SGDLS, CDR2 YYNGEE. The CDR3 spans 16 residues. Trimming removed 0 bases from V and 6 bases from J, with 16 bases in between. CDR3: CASSVDRALSRNEQFF. DNA for the CDR3: TGTGCCAGCAGCGTAGACCGGGCCCTCAGTCGCAATGAGCAGTTCTTC.

The genes are TRBV6-8 and TRBJ1-1; unclear D gene. This CDR3 has 13 residues. The germline V gene has CDR1 MNHGY and CDR2 SAAAGT. Trimming pared 2 bases from V and 1 base from J, leaving 5 bases between. CDR3 loop: CASSYGGNTEAFF. The CDR3, as DNA: TGTGCCAGCAGTTACGGTGGGAACACTGAAGCTTTCTTT.

The V call is TRBV14, the J call TRBJ2-5; no clear D gene. V lost 0 bases and J lost 5, with 13 bases in between. In germline, CDR1 is SGHDN, CDR2 FVKESK. The CDR3 extends over 15 amino acids. This CDR3 reads CASSQDRWRMETQYF. As DNA, the CDR3 is TGTGCCAGCAGCCAAGATCGGTGGCGGATGGAGACCCAGTACTTC.

This clone was picked up a small number of times. The rearrangement links TRBV11-3 to TRBJ2-1, with TRBD1 identical over 7 bases. This CDR3 comprises 14 residues. V gave up 1 base and J gave up 7 bases; unmatched junction bases: 4. The V gene's germline CDR1 is SGHNT and CDR2 YENEEA. The DNA for the CDR3 is TGTGCCAGCAGCTTAGGACAGGGAAGAAATGAGCAGTTCTTC. It translates to CASSLGQGRNEQFF.

The chain carries TRBV19 and TRBJ1-6; D gene uncertain. The germline gives CDR1 LNHDA, CDR2 SQIVND (reference sequence). The CDR3 is 14 residues long. The ends were cut back, 5 bases at V and 1 base at J, with 6 bases in the middle. CDR3 in amino acids: CASSWRSYNSPLHF. CDR3 DNA sequence: TGTGCCAGTAGTTGGAGGTCCTATAATTCACCCCTCCACTTT.

The chain has TRBV28 and TRBJ1-6; D possibly corresponds to TRBD1 (5 bases). There are 17 residues in the CDR3. CDR1 is MDHEN and CDR2 is SYDVKM in the germline V gene. Trimming removed 3 bases at V and 0 bases at J, with 12 bases between. CDR3 protein: CASSFEGRSSYNSPLHF. CDR3 nucleotides: TGTGCCAGCAGTTTCGAGGGGAGGAGCTCCTATAATTCACCCCTCCACTTT.

There are many counts of this clone. The rearrangement joins TRBV11-3 to TRBJ1-2; TRBD1 might be the D (5 bases). V shed 5 bases and J shed 8 bases, with 18 bases lying between them. This CDR3 has 14 amino acids. Germline lookup yields CDR1 SGHNT and CDR2 YENEEA. The CDR3 DNA sequence: TGTGCCAGCAGCCTGAGCGTAGGGGAATACGGCTACACCTTC. It translates to CASSLSVGEYGYTF.

This clone was counted only a few times. The chain is built from TRBV6-8 and TRBJ2-2; unclear D gene. Germline V gene sequence: CDR1 MNHGY, CDR2 SAAAGT. The CDR3 consists of 15 residues. With 11 bases removed from V and 3 bases from J, the gap between germline ends came to 19 bases. The CDR3 nucleotides are TGTGCCGTCGCTCGGGCCAGGTCGCACACCGGGGAGCTGTTTTTT. Translated, it gives CAVARARSHTGELFF.

Only a few counts were recorded for this clone. The V gene is TRBV30, the J gene TRBJ2-7; 9 bases map to TRBD2. This CDR3 spans 14 amino acids. Germline V gene data show CDR1 as GTSNPN and CDR2 as SVGIG (reference sequence). After removal of 6 bases from V and 5 bases from J, the junction contained 11 bases not matched to a gene. CDR3 sequence (DNA): TGTGCCTGCAGGCCCGGGACTAGCATCCACGAGCAGTACTTC. It encodes CACRPGTSIHEQYF.

This rearrangement joins TRBV2 to TRBJ1-6; maybe TRBD1 (5 bases). Germline V gives CDR1 SNHLY, CDR2 FYNNEI. The CDR3 is made up of 14 amino acids. Trimming removed 6 bases from V and 8 bases from J, with 14 bases in between. The CDR3 DNA sequence: TGTGCCAGCAGGGAGGGACTTCGGGATTCACCCCTCCACTTT. This sequence encodes CASREGLRDSPLHF. Drawing the rest from reference TRBV2 and TRBJ1-6, the complete variable domain is EPEVTQTPSHQVTQMGQEVILRCVPISNHLYFYWYRQILGQKVEFLVSFYNNEISEKSEIFDDQFSVERPDGSNFTLKIRSTKLEDSAMYFCASREGLRDSPLHFGNGTRLTVT.